This T cell receptor (beta chain) derives from a study of blood T cell repertoires in COVID-19. Study information: The United States, Italy and Spain were the sources of the acute and convalescent COVID-19 samples. T cells, B-cell-depleted T cells, or PBMCs provided the cDNA or gDNA that served as material.

Original analysis: The assay estimated nucleated cells by amplifying reference gene primers. TCRdb's copy holds only in-frame clones and misses some; the assay was immunoSEQ multiplex PCR. The DNA was the basis for D and trimming; V, J and clone size are from that table. The data contain about 380,000 clones, 70% to 90% of them singletons. Germline-derived CDR1 and CDR2 are MNHEY and SMNVEV (reference sequence). This CDR3 is built from 14 residues. Trimming took 5 bases from V and 6 from J; bases not matched to a gene: 6. Sequencing was carried out using peripheral blood. The source is a man aged 35 to 55 with acute or convalescent COVID-19. The chain links TRBV27 to TRBJ1-5; the match to TRBD1 covers 8 bases. CDR3 in DNA: TGTGCCAGCAGTACCAACAGGGGGTCTCAGCCCCAGCATTTT. Translated: CASSTNRGSQPQHF.